This TCR beta chain was sequenced during a study of CD8+CD57+ T cells in acquired aplastic anemia. Trimming left V 1 base short and J 7 bases short, with 4 bases between. The CDR3 consists of 12 residues. Genomic DNA, the template, was used for profiling of the TCR beta VDJ and CDR3. TCRdb called the reads again in MiXCR, with one record for every CDR3 protein. Of some 42,000 distinct CDR3 sequences listed, 68% are singletons. This clonotype was observed at least ten times. This TCR came from a human donor in good health, serving as a control. Material for sequencing was sorted CD4+, CD8+, or CD8+CD57+ T cells (not recorded which) from PBMCs. The rearrangement links TRBV12-3 or TRBV12-4 to TRBJ2-2, with no clear D. The CDR3, as DNA: TGTGCCAGCAGTTTAGTGGTCGGGGAGCTGTTTTTT. Its translation is CASSLVVGELFF.